This T cell receptor (beta chain) was captured by sequencing in a study of OX40 agonist ivuxolimab in advanced cancers. Overall study: The study gave patients intravenous ivuxolimab at 0.01 to 10 mg/kg every 2 weeks. Three patients, one with hepatocellular carcinoma and two with cutaneous melanoma, responded partially.

Findings of the study overall: Those patients achieving a partial response at 0.1-3.0 mg/kg showed among the lowest clonal expansion. Nonresponders, in some cases, also had low normalized T-cell clonal expansion.

This CDR3 region has 12 residues. Germline loops: CDR1 SEHNR, CDR2 FQNEAQ (reference sequence). The V segment lost 5 bases and the J segment 7 bases; nucleotides outside the gene matches: 4. Profiled with immunoSEQ multiplex PCR; TCRdb holds only in-frame clones, not every one. The sample carries some 50,000 clones, about 89% recorded once. Turning to this clone: Its antigen remains unknown.

The V call is TRBV7-9, the J call TRBJ2-5; TRBD2 matches 7 bases. This TCR derives from an adult with an advanced solid tumor such as melanoma, head and neck, liver or kidney cancer. This specimen consisted of CD4+ or CD8+ T cells sorted from blood, obtained in a trial of the OX40 agonist ivuxolimab. In nucleotides, the CDR3 is TGTGCCAGCAGCCCCTGGGGGGGGACCCAGTACTTC. Translation: CASSPWGGTQYF.